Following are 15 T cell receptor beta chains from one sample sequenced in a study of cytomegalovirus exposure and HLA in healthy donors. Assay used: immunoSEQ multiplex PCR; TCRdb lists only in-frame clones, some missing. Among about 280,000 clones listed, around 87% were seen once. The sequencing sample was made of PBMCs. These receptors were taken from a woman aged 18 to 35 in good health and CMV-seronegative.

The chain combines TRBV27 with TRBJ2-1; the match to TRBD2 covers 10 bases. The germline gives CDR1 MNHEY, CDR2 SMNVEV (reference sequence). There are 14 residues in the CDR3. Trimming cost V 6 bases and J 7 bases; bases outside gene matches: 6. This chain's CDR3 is CASSPSGRFNEQFF. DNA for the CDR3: TGTGCCAGCAGCCCTAGCGGGAGATTTAATGAGCAGTTCTTC.

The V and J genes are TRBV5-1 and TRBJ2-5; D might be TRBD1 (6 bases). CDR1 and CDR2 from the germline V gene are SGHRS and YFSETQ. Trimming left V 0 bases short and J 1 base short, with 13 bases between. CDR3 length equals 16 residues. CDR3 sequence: CASSLAPTGSQETQYF. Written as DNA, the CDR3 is TGCGCCAGCAGCTTGGCTCCCACAGGGAGCCAAGAGACCCAGTACTTC.

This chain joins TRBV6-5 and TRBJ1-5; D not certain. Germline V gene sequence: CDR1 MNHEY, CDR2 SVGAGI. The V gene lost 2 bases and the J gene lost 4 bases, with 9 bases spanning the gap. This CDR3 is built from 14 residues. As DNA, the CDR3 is TGTGCCAGCAGTTACAGGCAGGATAATCAGCCCCAGCATTTT. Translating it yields CASSYRQDNQPQHF.

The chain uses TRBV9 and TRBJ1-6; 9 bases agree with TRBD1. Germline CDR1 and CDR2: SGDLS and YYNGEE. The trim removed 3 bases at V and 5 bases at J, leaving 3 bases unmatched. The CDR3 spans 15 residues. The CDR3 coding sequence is TGTGCCAGCAGCGCCCGGACAGGGGATAATTCACCCCTCCACTTT. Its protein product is CASSARTGDNSPLHF.

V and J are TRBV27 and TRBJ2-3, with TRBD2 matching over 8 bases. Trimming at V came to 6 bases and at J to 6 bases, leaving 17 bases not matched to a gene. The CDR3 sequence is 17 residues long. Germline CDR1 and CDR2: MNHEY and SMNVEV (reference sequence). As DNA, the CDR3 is TGTGCCAGCAGCCGCAGATCCTCGGGAGGGGGAGCTGATACGCAGTATTTT. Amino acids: CASSRRSSGGGADTQYF.

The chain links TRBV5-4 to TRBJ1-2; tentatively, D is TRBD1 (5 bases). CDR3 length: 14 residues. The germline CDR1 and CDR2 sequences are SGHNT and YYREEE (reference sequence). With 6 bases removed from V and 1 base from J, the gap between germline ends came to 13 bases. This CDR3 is CASISWGGNYGYTF. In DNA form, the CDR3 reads TGTGCCAGCATCTCTTGGGGGGGTAACTATGGCTACACCTTC.

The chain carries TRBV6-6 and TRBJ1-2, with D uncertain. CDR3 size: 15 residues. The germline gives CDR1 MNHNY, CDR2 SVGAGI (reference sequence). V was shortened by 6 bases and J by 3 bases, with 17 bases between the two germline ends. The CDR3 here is CASSPSGGRHYGYTF. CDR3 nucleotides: TGTGCCAGCAGCCCCTCGGGAGGGCGGCACTATGGCTACACCTTC.

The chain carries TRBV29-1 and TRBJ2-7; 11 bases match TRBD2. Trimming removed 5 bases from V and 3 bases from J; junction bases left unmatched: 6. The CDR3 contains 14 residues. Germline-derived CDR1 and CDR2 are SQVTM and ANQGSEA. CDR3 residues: CSVPSTSGIYEQYF. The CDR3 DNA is TGCAGCGTTCCTTCGACTAGCGGGATCTACGAGCAGTACTTC.

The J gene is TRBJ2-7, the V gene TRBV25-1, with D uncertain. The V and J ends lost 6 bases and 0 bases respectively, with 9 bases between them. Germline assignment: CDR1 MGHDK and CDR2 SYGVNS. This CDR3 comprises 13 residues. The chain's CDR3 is CASSRTASYEQYF. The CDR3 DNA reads TGTGCCAGCAGCCGAACTGCCTCCTACGAGCAGTACTTC.

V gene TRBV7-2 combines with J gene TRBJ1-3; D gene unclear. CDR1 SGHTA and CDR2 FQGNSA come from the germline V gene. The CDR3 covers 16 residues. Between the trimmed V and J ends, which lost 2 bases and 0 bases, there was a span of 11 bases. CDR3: CASSLNGVISGNTIYF. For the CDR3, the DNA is TGTGCCAGCAGCTTAAACGGGGTAATCTCTGGAAACACCATATATTTT. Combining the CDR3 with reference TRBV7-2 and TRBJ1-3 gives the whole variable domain GAGVSQSPSNKVTEKGKDVELRCDPISGHTALYWYRQSLGQGLEFLIYFQGNSAPDKSGLPSDRFSAERTGGSVSTLTIQRTQQEDSAVYLCASSLNGVISGNTIYFGEGSWLTVV.

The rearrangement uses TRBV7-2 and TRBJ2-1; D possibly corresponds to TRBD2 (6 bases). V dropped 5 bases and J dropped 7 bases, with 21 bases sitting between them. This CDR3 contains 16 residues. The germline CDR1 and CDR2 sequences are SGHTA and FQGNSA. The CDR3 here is CASSPDSGARANEQFF. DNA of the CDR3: TGTGCCAGCAGCCCCGATAGCGGAGCTCGGGCGAATGAGCAGTTCTTC.

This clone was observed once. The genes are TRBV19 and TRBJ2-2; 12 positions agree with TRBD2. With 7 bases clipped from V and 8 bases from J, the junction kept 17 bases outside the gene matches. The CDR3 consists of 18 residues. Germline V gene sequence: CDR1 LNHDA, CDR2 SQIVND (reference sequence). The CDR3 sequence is CASIRLAGGPLSDGELFF. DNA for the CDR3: TGTGCCAGTATACGGCTAGCGGGAGGGCCGTTGAGTGATGGGGAGCTGTTTTTT.

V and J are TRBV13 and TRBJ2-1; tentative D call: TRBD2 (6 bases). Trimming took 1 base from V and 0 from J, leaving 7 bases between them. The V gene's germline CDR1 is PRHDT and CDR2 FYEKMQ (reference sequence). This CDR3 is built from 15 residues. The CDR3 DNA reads TGTGCCAGCAGCTTAGCGGGGGTCTCCTACAATGAGCAGTTCTTC. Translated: CASSLAGVSYNEQFF.

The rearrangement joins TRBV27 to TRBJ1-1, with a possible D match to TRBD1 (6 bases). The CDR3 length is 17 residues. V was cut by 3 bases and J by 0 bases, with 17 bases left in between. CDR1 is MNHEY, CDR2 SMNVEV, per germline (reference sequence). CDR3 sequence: CASSFIEVGGLNTEAFF. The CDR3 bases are TGTGCCAGCAGTTTTATTGAAGTCGGGGGGCTGAACACTGAAGCTTTCTTT.

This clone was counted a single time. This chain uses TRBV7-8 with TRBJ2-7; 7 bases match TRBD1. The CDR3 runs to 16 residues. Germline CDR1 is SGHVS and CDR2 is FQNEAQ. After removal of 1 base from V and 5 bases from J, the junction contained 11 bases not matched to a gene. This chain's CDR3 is CASSLVLGTAPNEQYF. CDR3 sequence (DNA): TGTGCCAGCAGCTTAGTACTCGGGACAGCCCCCAACGAGCAGTACTTC.